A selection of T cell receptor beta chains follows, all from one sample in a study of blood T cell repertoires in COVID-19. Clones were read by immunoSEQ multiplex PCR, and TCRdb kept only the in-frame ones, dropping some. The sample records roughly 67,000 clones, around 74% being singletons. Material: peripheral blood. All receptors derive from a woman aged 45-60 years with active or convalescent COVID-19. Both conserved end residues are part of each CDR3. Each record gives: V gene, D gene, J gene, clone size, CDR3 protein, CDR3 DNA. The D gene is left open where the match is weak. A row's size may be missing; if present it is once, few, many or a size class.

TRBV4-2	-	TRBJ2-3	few	CASSQELSPPSTDTQYF	TGTGCCAGCAGCCAAGAATTAAGCCCCCCTAGCACAGATACGCAGTATTTT
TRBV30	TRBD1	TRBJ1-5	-	CAWSSADRSQPQHF	TGTGCCTGGTCCTCGGCGGACAGGAGTCAGCCCCAGCATTTT
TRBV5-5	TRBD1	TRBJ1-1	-	CASSSYRGRLDTEAFF	TGTGCCAGCAGCTCCTACAGGGGGCGTCTGGACACTGAAGCTTTCTTT
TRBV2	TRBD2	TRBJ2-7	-	CASLSPGLAGYEQYF	TGTGCCAGCTTAAGCCCGGGACTAGCCGGTTACGAGCAGTACTTC
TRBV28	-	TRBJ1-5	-	CASSLIYGGEPQHF	TGTGCCAGCAGTCTCATATACGGAGGGGAGCCCCAGCATTTT
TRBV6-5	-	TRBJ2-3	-	CASTGLSITDTQYF	TGTGCCAGCACTGGACTATCAATTACAGATACGCAGTATTTT
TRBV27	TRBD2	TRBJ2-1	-	CASSPRGGSYNEQFF	TGTGCCAGCAGTCCACGGGGGGGATCCTACAATGAGCAGTTCTTC
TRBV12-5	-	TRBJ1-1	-	CASGLVGGMNTEAFF	TGTGCTAGTGGTTTGGTCGGAGGGATGAACACTGAAGCTTTCTTT
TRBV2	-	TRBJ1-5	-	CASRGEANQPQHF	TGTGCCAGCAGGGGGGAGGCCAATCAGCCCCAGCATTTT
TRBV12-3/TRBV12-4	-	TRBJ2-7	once	CASSLRFYEQYF	TGTGCCAGCAGTTTGAGGTTCTACGAGCAGTACTTC
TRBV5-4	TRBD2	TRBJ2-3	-	CASSPTSGRAEDTQYF	TGTGCCAGCAGTCCGACTAGCGGGAGGGCCGAAGATACGCAGTATTTT
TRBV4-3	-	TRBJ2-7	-	CASSQGASSYEQYF	TGCGCCAGCAGCCAAGGCGCCTCCTCCTACGAGCAGTACTTC
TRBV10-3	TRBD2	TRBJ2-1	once	CAISGGAGLGGNEQFF	TGTGCCATCAGTGGGGGAGCGGGACTAGGGGGCAATGAGCAGTTCTTC
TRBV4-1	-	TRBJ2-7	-	CASSPATTSHQVQYF	TGCGCCAGCAGCCCAGCGACTACTTCACACCAGGTGCAGTACTTC
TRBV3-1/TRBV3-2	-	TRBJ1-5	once	CASSQDSYSNQPQHF	TGTGCCAGCAGCCAAGATTCCTATAGCAATCAGCCCCAGCATTTT
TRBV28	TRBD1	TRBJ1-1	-	CASQGGNRYPFEAFF	TGTGCCAGCCAGGGGGGAAACAGGTATCCCTTTGAAGCTTTCTTT
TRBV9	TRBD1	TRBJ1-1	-	CASSRLTGGTEAFF	TGTGCCAGCAGTCGCCTAACAGGGGGTACTGAAGCTTTCTTT
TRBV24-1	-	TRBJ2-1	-	CATSTARNEQFF	TGTGCCACCAGTACAGCCCGCAATGAGCAGTTCTTC
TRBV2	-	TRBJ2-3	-	CASSGASAGTDTQYF	TGTGCCAGCAGTGGTGCTAGCGCGGGTACAGATACGCAGTATTTT
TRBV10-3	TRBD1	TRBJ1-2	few	CAIRQGAPLYGYTF	TGTGCCATTAGACAGGGCGCCCCCCTTTATGGCTACACCTTC
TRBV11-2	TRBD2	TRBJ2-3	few	CASSWTGGRSDTQYF	TGTGCCAGCAGCTGGACGGGAGGGCGTTCAGATACGCAGTATTTT
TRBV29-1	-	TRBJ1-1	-	CSVDGRVVTEAFF	TGCAGCGTTGACGGCAGGGTGGTTACTGAAGCTTTCTTT
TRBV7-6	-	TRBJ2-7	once	CASSLGTGSSYEQYF	TGTGCCAGCAGCTTAGGTACAGGGAGCTCCTACGAGCAGTACTTC
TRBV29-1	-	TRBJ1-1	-	CSVRSVRGTEAFF	TGCAGCGTGCGATCAGTCCGGGGTACTGAAGCTTTCTTT
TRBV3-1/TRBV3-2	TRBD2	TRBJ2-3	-	CASSLPTSGATDTQYF	TGTGCCAGCAGCCTTCCTACTAGCGGGGCCACAGATACGCAGTATTTT
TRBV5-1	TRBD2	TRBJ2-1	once	CASSDLAGGRGEQFF	TGCGCCAGCAGCGACCTAGCGGGAGGGCGGGGTGAGCAGTTCTTC
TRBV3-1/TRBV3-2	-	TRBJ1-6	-	CASSREGGYNSPLHF	TGTGCCAGCAGCCGAGAAGGGGGCTATAATTCACCCCTCCACTTT
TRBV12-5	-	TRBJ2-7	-	CASGPLKTVNAPYEQYF	TGTGCTAGTGGCCCGCTTAAGACAGTTAACGCCCCCTACGAGCAGTACTTC
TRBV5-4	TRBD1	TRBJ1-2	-	CASSFRDRDGYTF	TGTGCCAGCAGCTTCCGGGACAGGGATGGCTACACCTTC
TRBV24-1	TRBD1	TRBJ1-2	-	CATSDPGTGQNGYTF	TGTGCCACCAGTGATCCCGGGACAGGGCAAAATGGCTACACCTTC
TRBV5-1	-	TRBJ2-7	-	CASSSGFPGVNEQYF	TGCGCCAGCAGCTCGGGTTTCCCAGGGGTCAACGAGCAGTACTTC
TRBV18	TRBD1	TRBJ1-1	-	CASSLGQGRLNTEAFF	TGTGCCAGCTCACTTGGACAGGGGAGACTCAACACTGAAGCTTTCTTT
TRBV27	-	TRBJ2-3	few	CASSLGRATDTQYF	TGTGCCAGCAGTTTGGGCAGGGCCACAGATACGCAGTATTTT
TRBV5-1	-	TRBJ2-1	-	CASSLAEGYNEQFF	TGCGCCAGCAGCTTGGCGGAGGGCTACAATGAGCAGTTCTTC
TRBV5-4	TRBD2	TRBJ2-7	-	CASSSGLGASYEQYF	TGTGCCAGCAGCTCTGGACTAGGAGCCTCCTACGAGCAGTACTTC
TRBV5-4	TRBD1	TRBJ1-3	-	CASSRWQGALSGNTIYF	TGTGCCAGCAGCCGATGGCAGGGGGCGCTTTCTGGAAACACCATATATTTT
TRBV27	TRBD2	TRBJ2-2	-	CASSFGRWATGELFF	TGTGCCAGCAGTTTCGGGAGGTGGGCCACCGGGGAGCTGTTTTTT
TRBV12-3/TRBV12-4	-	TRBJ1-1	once	CASSLGQGTEAFF	TGTGCCAGCTCGCTAGGCCAGGGCACTGAAGCTTTCTTT
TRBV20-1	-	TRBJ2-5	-	CSGSREETQYF	TGCAGTGGTAGCCGTGAAGAGACCCAGTACTTC
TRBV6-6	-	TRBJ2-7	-	CASSPIQGTYEQYF	TGTGCCAGCAGTCCTATCCAGGGAACGTACGAGCAGTACTTC
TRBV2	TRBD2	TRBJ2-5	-	CASSERLAGQTQYF	TGTGCCAGCAGTGAAAGACTAGCGGGCCAGACCCAGTACTTC
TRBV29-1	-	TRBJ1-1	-	CSAWVAEGGGTEAFF	TGCAGCGCGTGGGTTGCCGAGGGAGGGGGGACTGAAGCTTTCTTT
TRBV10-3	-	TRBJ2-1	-	CAISARAGTDNEQFF	TGTGCCATCAGTGCCCGAGCGGGTACGGACAATGAGCAGTTCTTC
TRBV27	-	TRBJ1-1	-	CASTPAGRSNTEAFF	TGTGCCAGCACCCCGGCGGGACGGTCGAACACTGAAGCTTTCTTT
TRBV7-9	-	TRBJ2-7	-	CASSLVGQGGDEQYF	TGTGCCAGCAGCTTAGTGGGTCAGGGGGGCGACGAGCAGTACTTC
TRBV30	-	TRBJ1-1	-	CAWDPGQYGITEAFF	TGTGCCTGGGACCCGGGACAATACGGTATCACTGAAGCTTTCTTT
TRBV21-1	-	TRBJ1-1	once	CASSEDREGTEAFF	TGTGCCAGCAGCGAAGACAGGGAGGGGACTGAAGCTTTCTTT
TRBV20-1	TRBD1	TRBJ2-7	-	CSAGGQGSSSYEQYF	TGCAGTGCTGGTGGACAGGGATCGAGCTCCTACGAGCAGTACTTC
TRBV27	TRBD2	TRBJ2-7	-	CASSLTGGTYEQYF	TGTGCCAGCAGTCTCACGGGGGGGACCTACGAGCAGTACTTC
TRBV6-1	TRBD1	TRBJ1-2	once	CASSRTGGANYGYTF	TGTGCCAGCAGTAGGACAGGGGGCGCGAACTATGGCTACACCTTC
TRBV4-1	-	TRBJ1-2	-	CASTEAGEGYGYTF	TGCGCCAGCACCGAAGCGGGAGAGGGCTATGGCTACACCTTC
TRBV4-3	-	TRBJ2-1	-	CASSQDPLAPAYNEQFF	TGCGCCAGCAGCCAAGACCCCCTAGCGCCCGCCTACAATGAGCAGTTCTTC
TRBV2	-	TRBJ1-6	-	CASIPDRWSSYNSPLHF	TGTGCCAGCATTCCCGATCGGTGGAGCTCCTATAATTCACCCCTCCACTTT